This is a list of T cell receptor beta chains from one sample in a study of control samples from healthy donors and cancer patients. Clones were sequenced by immunoSEQ multiplex PCR, and TCRdb holds only the in-frame ones, with some missing. The top ten hold around 2% of the sample, which has about 54,000 clones, 95% to 96% seen once. Source material: blood. The receptors shown here come from a woman in her 30s in good health. Each CDR3 is given with its conserved first and last residue. The D gene is left open where the match is weak. The size entry is marked missing in some rows and otherwise reads once, few, many or a size class.

clone_size	d_call	v_call	j_call	cdr3_aa	cdr3_nt
-	-	TRBV28	TRBJ2-5	CASSLQGRGRQETQYF	TGTGCCAGCAGTCTACAGGGGAGGGGTCGGCAAGAGACCCAGTACTTC
-	-	TRBV5-3	TRBJ1-2	CARSAQGPAFYGYTF	TGTGCCAGAAGCGCACAGGGCCCGGCCTTTTATGGCTACACCTTC
-	-	TRBV4-1	TRBJ2-7	CASSQAPGLYYEQYF	TGCGCCAGCAGCCAAGCGCCGGGACTCTACTACGAGCAGTACTTC
-	-	TRBV6-5	TRBJ2-5	CASSYGTAQETQYF	TGTGCCAGCAGTTACGGGACGGCGCAAGAGACCCAGTACTTC
-	-	TRBV4-2	TRBJ1-2	CASSQTNSRYGYTF	TGTGCCAGCAGCCAGACCAACAGTCGGTATGGCTACACCTTC
-	-	TRBV28	TRBJ1-3	CASSPPLGNTIYF	TGTGCCAGCAGTCCGCCGTTAGGAAACACCATATATTTT
-	-	TRBV6-5	TRBJ1-1	CAGARGGGDTEAFF	TGTGCCGGAGCCCGGGGGGGCGGCGACACTGAAGCTTTCTTT
-	-	TRBV12-2	TRBJ1-1	CASRLVGTGSPLQNTEAFF	-
-	TRBD1	TRBV5-1	TRBJ2-3	CASSLTGGAADTQYF	TGCGCCAGCAGCCTAACAGGGGGCGCAGCAGATACGCAGTATTTT
-	-	TRBV27	TRBJ1-1	CASGNTEAFF	TGTGCCAGTGGGAACACTGAAGCTTTCTTT
-	TRBD1	TRBV25-1	TRBJ2-7	CASSDPGGTDEQYF	TGTGCCAGCAGTGACCCAGGGGGCACCGACGAGCAGTACTTC
once	TRBD2	TRBV7-3	TRBJ2-1	CASSSLAGSYNEQFF	TGTGCCAGCAGCTCACTAGCGGGATCCTACAATGAGCAGTTCTTC
-	TRBD2	TRBV28	TRBJ2-1	CASSILGLAGRSNEQFF	TGTGCCAGCAGTATACTGGGACTAGCGGGACGATCTAATGAGCAGTTCTTC
once	-	TRBV2	TRBJ2-3	CASTQGEGATDTQYF	TGTGCCAGCACCCAAGGTGAGGGCGCGACAGATACGCAGTATTTT
-	-	TRBV10-3	TRBJ2-7	CATFSGFTYEQYF	TGTGCCACCTTCTCAGGCTTCACCTACGAGCAGTACTTC
-	-	TRBV6-5	TRBJ1-2	CASIQLGGPGNGYTF	TGTGCCAGCATCCAACTCGGGGGACCTGGGAATGGCTACACCTTC
-	-	TRBV6-1	TRBJ2-7	CASSEAVFQALYEQYF	TGTGCCAGCAGTGAAGCGGTCTTTCAGGCTCTCTACGAGCAGTACTTC
-	TRBD1	TRBV27	TRBJ1-4	CASSTGGVEKLFF	TGTGCCAGCAGTACAGGGGGGGTTGAAAAACTGTTTTTT
once	-	TRBV7-6	TRBJ2-2	CASSLEAETGANTGELFF	TGTGCCAGCAGCTTAGAGGCCGAAACGGGTGCAAACACCGGGGAGCTGTTTTTT
-	TRBD1	TRBV7-9	TRBJ1-4	CASMETGIEKLFF	TGTGCCAGCATGGAGACAGGGATTGAAAAACTGTTTTTT
-	-	TRBV5-1	TRBJ1-4	CASSIAQGNNEKLFF	TGCGCCAGCAGCATCGCACAGGGAAATAATGAAAAACTGTTTTTT
-	TRBD2	TRBV5-8	TRBJ2-1	CASSHPPGLQTGGSYNEQFF	TGTGCCAGCAGCCACCCGCCGGGACTCCAAACCGGGGGGTCTTACAATGAGCAGTTCTTC
-	TRBD1	TRBV9	TRBJ2-2	CASSDAPGQGVSGELFF	TGTGCCAGCAGCGACGCGCCGGGACAGGGGGTGTCCGGGGAGCTGTTTTTT
-	-	TRBV20-1	TRBJ2-1	CSASRGNEQFF	TGCAGTGCTAGTCGTGGGAATGAGCAGTTCTTC
-	-	TRBV5-1	TRBJ2-1	CASSLDRTYSYNEQFF	TGCGCCAGCAGCTTGGACAGAACTTACTCCTACAATGAGCAGTTCTTC
-	-	TRBV27	TRBJ2-2	CASSFDSYTGELFF	TGTGCCAGCAGTTTTGACAGTTACACCGGGGAGCTGTTTTTT
-	TRBD1	TRBV24-1	TRBJ1-1	CATSDLQGGLNSEAFF	TGTGCCACCAGTGATTTGCAGGGGGGCTTGAACAGTGAAGCTTTCTTT
-	TRBD1	TRBV9	TRBJ2-5	CASSAQRGQGSGETQYF	TGTGCCAGCAGCGCCCAGCGTGGACAGGGGTCCGGGGAGACCCAGTACTTC
-	-	TRBV28	TRBJ1-1	CASSPPPRGMNTEAFF	TGTGCCAGCAGTCCTCCCCCCAGGGGAATGAACACTGAAGCTTTCTTT
-	-	TRBV28	TRBJ1-1	CASSLLGRNTEAFF	TGTGCCAGCAGTTTATTGGGGAGGAACACTGAAGCTTTCTTT
-	-	TRBV19	TRBJ1-2	CASKGGNYGYTF	TGTGCCAGTAAAGGGGGAAACTATGGCTACACCTTC
-	-	TRBV12-3/TRBV12-4	TRBJ1-1	CASSVLGATEAFF	TGTGCCAGCAGCGTTTTGGGGGCCACTGAAGCTTTCTTT
-	-	TRBV27	TRBJ2-3	CASSIPPDTQYF	TGTGCCAGCAGTATCCCCCCAGATACGCAGTATTTT
-	TRBD2	TRBV7-3	TRBJ2-7	CASSSRLAGLGLHEQYF	TGTGCCAGCAGCTCAAGGCTAGCGGGATTAGGACTTCACGAGCAGTACTTC
-	TRBD2	TRBV28	TRBJ2-7	CASSLISGSSYEQYF	TGTGCCAGCAGTTTAATTAGCGGGAGTTCCTACGAGCAGTACTTC
-	-	TRBV6-1	TRBJ2-5	CASSEGGTIETQYF	TGTGCCAGCAGTGAAGGCGGGACCATAGAGACCCAGTACTTC
-	-	TRBV3-1/TRBV3-2	TRBJ2-3	CASSQVSHGLTDTQYF	TGTGCCAGCAGCCAAGTTTCCCACGGTCTCACAGATACGCAGTATTTT
-	TRBD2	TRBV4-2	TRBJ2-1	CASSQKAGGLGNEQFF	TGTGCCAGCAGCCAAAAAGCGGGAGGGTTGGGCAATGAGCAGTTCTTC
once	-	TRBV28	TRBJ2-7	CASSLAGSDEQYF	TGTGCCAGCAGTTTAGCAGGGTCGGACGAGCAGTACTTC
-	TRBD2	TRBV10-1	TRBJ2-1	CASSETGGRIHNEQFF	TGCGCCAGCAGTGAAACTGGCGGGAGAATCCACAATGAGCAGTTCTTC
-	-	TRBV4-1	TRBJ2-1	CASSQLPGQGDNEQFF	TGCGCCAGCAGCCAGTTACCGGGACAAGGCGACAATGAGCAGTTCTTC
-	TRBD1	TRBV29-1	TRBJ2-3	CSVQGVRALITQYF	TGCAGCGTTCAGGGGGTCCGAGCGTTGATTACGCAGTATTTT
-	TRBD2	TRBV4-1	TRBJ2-2	CASRQTDLGLASGELFF	TGCGCCAGCAGACAAACCGACCTAGGACTAGCCTCCGGGGAGCTGTTTTTT
-	-	TRBV6-5	TRBJ2-7	CASKGLSYEQYF	TGTGCCAGTAAGGGACTTTCGTACGAGCAGTACTTC
-	-	TRBV11-2	TRBJ1-1	CASSFSDRAFF	TGTGCCAGCAGCTTCAGCGATAGGGCTTTCTTT
-	-	TRBV11-2	TRBJ1-1	CASSLVEYTEAFF	TGTGCCAGCAGCTTAGTTGAGTACACTGAAGCTTTCTTT
-	TRBD1	TRBV6-5	TRBJ2-7	CASTTGPYYEQYF	TGTGCCAGCACGACAGGGCCCTACTACGAGCAGTACTTC
-	-	TRBV28	TRBJ1-1	CASKVNTEAFF	TGTGCCAGCAAAGTGAACACTGAAGCTTTCTTT
once	TRBD2	TRBV29-1	TRBJ2-5	CSVLTPSGRARWETQYF	TGCAGCGTCTTGACTCCTAGCGGGAGGGCCAGATGGGAGACCCAGTACTTC
-	-	TRBV6-5	TRBJ2-7	CASSYDEGRSYEQYF	TGTGCCAGCAGTTACGACGAGGGCCGTTCCTACGAGCAGTACTTC
-	TRBD1	TRBV30	TRBJ2-3	CAWSLDRVSTDTQYF	TGTGCCTGGAGTTTAGACAGGGTGAGCACAGATACGCAGTATTTT
-	-	TRBV5-4	TRBJ2-3	CASSLTGTDTQYF	TGTGCCAGCAGCCTGACCGGCACAGATACGCAGTATTTT